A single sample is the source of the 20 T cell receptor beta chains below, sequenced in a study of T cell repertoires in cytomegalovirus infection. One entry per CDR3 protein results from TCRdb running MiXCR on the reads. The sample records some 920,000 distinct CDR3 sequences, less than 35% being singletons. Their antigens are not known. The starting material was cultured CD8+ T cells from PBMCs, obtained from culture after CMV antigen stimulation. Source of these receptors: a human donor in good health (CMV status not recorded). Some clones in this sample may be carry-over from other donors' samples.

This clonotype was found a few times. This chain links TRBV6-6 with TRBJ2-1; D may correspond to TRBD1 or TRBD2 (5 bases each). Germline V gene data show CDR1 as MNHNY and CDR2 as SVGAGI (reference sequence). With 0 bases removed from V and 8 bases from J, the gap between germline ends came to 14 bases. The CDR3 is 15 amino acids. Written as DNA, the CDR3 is TGTGCCAGCAGTTACTCTAGTGGGGGAACCCATGAGCAGTTCTTC. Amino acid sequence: CASSYSSGGTHEQFF.

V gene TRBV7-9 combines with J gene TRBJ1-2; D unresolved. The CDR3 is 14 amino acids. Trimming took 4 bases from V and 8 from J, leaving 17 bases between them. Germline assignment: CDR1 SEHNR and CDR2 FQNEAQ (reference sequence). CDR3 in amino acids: CASSSRVQLAGYTF. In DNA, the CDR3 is TGTGCCAGCAGCTCGAGGGTGCAGCTGGCCGGCTACACCTTC.

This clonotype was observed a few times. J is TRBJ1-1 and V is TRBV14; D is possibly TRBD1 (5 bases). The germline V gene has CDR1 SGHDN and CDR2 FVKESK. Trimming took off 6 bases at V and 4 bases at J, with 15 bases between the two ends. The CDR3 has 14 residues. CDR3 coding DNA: TGTGCCAGCAGGGACGTCGGGGGGAGCACTGAAGCTTTCTTT. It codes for CASRDVGGSTEAFF.

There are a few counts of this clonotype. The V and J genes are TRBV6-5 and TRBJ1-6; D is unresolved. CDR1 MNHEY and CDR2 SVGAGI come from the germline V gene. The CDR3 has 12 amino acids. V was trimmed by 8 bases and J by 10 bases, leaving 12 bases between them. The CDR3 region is CASGGVGSPLHF. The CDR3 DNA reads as TGTGCCAGCGGCGGGGTCGGGTCACCCCTCCACTTT.

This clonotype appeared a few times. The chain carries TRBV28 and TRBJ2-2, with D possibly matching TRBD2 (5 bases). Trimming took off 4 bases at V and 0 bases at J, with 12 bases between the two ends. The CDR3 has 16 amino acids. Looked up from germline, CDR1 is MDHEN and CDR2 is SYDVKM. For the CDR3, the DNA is TGTGCCAGCAGTTCGAGGGCCCTTTCGAACACCGGGGAGCTGTTTTTT. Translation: CASSSRALSNTGELFF.

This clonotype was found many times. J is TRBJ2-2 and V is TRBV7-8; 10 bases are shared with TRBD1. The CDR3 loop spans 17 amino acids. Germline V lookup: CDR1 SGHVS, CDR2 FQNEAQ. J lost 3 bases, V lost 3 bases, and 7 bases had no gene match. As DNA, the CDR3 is TGTGCCAGCAGCTTTCCCGGGACAGGGGCGGACACCGGGGAGCTGTTTTTT. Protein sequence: CASSFPGTGADTGELFF. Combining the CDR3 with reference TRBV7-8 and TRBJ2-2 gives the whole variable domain GAGVSQSPRYKVAKRGQDVALRCDPISGHVSLFWYQQALGQGPEFLTYFQNEAQLDKSGLPSDRFFAERPEGSVSTLKIQRTQQEDSAVYLCASSFPGTGADTGELFFGEGSRLTVL.

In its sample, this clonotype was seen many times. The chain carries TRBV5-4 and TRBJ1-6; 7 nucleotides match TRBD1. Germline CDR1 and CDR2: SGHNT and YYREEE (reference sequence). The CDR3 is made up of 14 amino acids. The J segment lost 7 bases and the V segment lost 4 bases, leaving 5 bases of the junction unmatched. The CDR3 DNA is TGTGCCAGCAGCGACAGGGAGGGGAATTCACCCCTCCACTTT. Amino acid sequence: CASSDREGNSPLHF.

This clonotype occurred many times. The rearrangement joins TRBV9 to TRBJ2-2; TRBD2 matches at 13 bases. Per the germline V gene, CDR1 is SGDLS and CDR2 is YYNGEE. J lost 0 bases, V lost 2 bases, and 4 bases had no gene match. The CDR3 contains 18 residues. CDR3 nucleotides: TGTGCCAGCAGCGTCTCTACTAGCGGGGGGGCGAACACCGGGGAGCTGTTTTTT. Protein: CASSVSTSGGANTGELFF.

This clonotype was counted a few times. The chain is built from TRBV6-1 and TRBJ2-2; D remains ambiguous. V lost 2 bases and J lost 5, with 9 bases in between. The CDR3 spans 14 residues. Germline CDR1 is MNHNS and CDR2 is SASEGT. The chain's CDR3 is CASSELDLTGELFF. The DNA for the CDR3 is TGTGCCAGCAGTGAATTGGACCTAACCGGGGAGCTGTTTTTT.

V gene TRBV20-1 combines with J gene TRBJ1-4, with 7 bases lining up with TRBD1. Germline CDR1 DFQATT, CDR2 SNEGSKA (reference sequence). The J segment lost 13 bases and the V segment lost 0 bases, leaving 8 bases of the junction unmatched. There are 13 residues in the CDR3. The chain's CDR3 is CSARDYSGGGLFF. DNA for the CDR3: TGCAGTGCTAGAGATTACTCAGGGGGGGGACTGTTTTTT.

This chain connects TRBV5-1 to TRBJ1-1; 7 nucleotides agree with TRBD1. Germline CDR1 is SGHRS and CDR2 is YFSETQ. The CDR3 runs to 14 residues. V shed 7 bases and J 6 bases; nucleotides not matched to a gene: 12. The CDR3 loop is CASVEAGGRSEAFF. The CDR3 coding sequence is TGCGCCAGCGTTGAGGCAGGGGGTCGGTCTGAAGCTTTCTTT. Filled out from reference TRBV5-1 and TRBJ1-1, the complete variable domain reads KAGVTQTPRYLIKTRGQQVTLSCSPISGHRSVSWYQQTPGQGLQFLFEYFSETQRNKGNFPGRFSGRQFSNSRSEMNVSTLELGDSALYLCASVEAGGRSEAFFGQGTRLTVV.

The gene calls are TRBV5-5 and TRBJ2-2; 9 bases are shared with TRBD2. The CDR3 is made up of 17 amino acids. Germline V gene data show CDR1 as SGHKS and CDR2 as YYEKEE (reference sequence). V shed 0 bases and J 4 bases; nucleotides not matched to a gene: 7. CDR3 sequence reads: CASSLDGRGGFTGELFF. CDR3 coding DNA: TGTGCCAGCAGCTTGGATGGGCGGGGGGGCTTCACCGGGGAGCTGTTTTTT.

CDR3 in amino acids: CASSTTAGGWNEQFF. In nucleotides, the CDR3 is TGTGCCAGCAGCACCACAGCGGGGGGGTGGAATGAGCAGTTCTTC. The chain is built from TRBV11-2 and TRBJ2-1; 10 bases are a match to TRBD2. With 5 bases clipped from V and 7 bases from J, the junction kept 8 bases outside the gene matches. Per the germline V gene, CDR1 is SGHAT and CDR2 is FQNNGV. The CDR3 length is 15 residues.

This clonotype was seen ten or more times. CDR3 region: CASSLNREFYEQYV. CDR3 bases: TGTGCCAGCAGCTTAAACAGGGAGTTCTACGAGCAGTACGTC. The chain joins TRBV7-2 to TRBJ2-7, with TRBD1 as a possible D gene (6 bases). The CDR3 spans 14 residues. Germline CDR1 and CDR2: SGHTA and FQGNSA. V was pared by 2 bases and J by 3 bases, with 11 bases between.

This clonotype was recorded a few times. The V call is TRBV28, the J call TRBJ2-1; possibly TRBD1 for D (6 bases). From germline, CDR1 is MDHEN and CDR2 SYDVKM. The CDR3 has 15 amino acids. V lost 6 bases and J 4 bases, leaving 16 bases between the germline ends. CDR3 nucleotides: TGTGCCAGCAGGCTAACAGGGACCAGGTACAATGAGCAGTTCTTC. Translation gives CASRLTGTRYNEQFF.

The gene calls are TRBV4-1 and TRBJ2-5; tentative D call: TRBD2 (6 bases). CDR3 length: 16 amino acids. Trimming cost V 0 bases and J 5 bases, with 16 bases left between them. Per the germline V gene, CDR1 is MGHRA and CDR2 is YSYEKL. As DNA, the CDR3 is TGCGCCAGCAGCCAAGATCAAGGCGGGGCCGGGGAGACCCAGTACTTC. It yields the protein CASSQDQGGAGETQYF.

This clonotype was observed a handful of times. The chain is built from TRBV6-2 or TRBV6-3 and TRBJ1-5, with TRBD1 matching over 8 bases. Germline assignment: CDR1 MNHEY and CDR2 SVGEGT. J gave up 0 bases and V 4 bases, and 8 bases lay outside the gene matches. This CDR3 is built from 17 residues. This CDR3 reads CASSSGTGAYSNQPQHF. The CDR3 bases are TGTGCCAGCAGTTCCGGGACAGGAGCCTATAGCAATCAGCCCCAGCATTTT.

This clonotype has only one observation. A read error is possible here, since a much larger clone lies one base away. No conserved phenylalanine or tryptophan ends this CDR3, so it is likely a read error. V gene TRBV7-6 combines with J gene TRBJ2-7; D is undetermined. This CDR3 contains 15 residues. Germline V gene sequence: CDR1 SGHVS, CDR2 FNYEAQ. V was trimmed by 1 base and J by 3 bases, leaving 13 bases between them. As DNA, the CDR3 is TGTGCCAGCAGCTTAGAAGGAACCCCTAGCTACGAGCAGTACCTC. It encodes CASSLEGTPSYEQYL.

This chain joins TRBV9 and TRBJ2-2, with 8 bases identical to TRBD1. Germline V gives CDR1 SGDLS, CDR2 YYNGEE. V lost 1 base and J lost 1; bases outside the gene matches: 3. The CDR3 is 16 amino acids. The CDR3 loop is CASSVIDRGNTGELFF. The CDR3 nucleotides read TGTGCCAGCAGCGTAATAGACAGGGGGAACACCGGGGAGCTGTTTTTT.

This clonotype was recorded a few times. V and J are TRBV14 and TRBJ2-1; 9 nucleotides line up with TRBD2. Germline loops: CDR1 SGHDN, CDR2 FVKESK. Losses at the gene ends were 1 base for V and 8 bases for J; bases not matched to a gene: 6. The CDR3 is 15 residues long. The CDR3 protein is CASSQGVSGGDEQFF. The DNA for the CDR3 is TGTGCCAGCAGCCAAGGAGTTAGCGGGGGCGATGAGCAGTTCTTC. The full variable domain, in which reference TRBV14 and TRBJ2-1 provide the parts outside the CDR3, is EAGVTQFPSHSVIEKGQTVTLRCDPISGHDNLYWYRRVMGKEIKFLLHFVKESKQDESGMPNNRFLAERTGGTYSTLKVQPAELEDSGVYFCASSQGVSGGDEQFFGPGTRLTVL.